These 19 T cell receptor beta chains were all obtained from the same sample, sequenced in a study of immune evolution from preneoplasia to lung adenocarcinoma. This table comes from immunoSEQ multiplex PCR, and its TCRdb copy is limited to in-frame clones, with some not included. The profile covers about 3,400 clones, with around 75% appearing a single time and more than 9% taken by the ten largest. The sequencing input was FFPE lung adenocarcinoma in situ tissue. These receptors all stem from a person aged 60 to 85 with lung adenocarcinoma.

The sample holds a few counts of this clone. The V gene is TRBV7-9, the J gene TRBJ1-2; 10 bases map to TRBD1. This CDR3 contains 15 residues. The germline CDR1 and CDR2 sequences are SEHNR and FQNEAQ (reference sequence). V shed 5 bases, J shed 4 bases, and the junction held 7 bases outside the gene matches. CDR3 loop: CASSAGTGVRYGYTF. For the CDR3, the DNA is TGTGCCAGCAGCGCAGGGACAGGGGTTCGCTATGGCTACACCTTC.

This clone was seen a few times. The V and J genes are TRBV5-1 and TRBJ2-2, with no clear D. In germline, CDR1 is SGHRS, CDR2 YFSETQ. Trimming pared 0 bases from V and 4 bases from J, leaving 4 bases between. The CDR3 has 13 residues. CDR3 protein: CASSLAGTGELFF. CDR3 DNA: TGCGCCAGCAGCTTGGCTGGCACCGGGGAGCTGTTTTTT.

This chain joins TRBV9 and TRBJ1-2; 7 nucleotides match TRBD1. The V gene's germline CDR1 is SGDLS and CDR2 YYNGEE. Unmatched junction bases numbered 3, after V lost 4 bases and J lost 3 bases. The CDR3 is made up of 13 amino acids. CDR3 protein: CASSTGTDYGYTF. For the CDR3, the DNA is TGTGCCAGCAGCACTGGGACAGACTATGGCTACACCTTC.

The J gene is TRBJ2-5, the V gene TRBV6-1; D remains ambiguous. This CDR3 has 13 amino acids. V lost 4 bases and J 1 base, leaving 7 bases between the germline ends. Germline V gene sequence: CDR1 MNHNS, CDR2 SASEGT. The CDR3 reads CASSGHLQETQYF. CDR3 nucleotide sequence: TGTGCCAGCAGTGGACACCTCCAAGAGACCCAGTACTTC.

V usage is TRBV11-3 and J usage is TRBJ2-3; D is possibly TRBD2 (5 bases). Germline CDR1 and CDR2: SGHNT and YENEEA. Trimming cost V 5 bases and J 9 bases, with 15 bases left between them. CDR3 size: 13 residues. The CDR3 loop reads CASSPWSGSTQYF. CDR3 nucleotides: TGTGCCAGCAGCCCCTGGTCGGGGTCGACGCAGTATTTT.

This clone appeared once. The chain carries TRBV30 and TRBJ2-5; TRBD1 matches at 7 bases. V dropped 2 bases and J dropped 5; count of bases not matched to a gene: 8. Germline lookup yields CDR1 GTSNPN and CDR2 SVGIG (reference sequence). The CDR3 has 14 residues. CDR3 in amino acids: CAWSTRTGLETQYF. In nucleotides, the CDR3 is TGTGCCTGGAGTACCAGGACAGGATTGGAGACCCAGTACTTC.

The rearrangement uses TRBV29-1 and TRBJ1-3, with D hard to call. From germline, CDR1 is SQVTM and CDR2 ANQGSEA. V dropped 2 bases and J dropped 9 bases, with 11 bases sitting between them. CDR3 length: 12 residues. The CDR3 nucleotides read TGCAGCGTTGAACCGGATGGCGGCACCATATATTTT. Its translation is CSVEPDGGTIYF.

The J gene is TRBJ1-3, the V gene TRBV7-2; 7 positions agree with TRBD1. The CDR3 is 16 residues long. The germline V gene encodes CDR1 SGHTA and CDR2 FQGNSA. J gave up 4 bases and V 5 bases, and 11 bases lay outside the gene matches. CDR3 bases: TGTGCCAGCAGCCCCCTTCTAGGACAGGCGGGAAACACCATATATTTT. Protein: CASSPLLGQAGNTIYF. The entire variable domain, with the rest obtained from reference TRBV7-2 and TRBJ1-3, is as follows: GAGVSQSPSNKVTEKGKDVELRCDPISGHTALYWYRQSLGQGLEFLIYFQGNSAPDKSGLPSDRFSAERTGGSVSTLTIQRTQQEDSAVYLCASSPLLGQAGNTIYFGEGSWLTVV.

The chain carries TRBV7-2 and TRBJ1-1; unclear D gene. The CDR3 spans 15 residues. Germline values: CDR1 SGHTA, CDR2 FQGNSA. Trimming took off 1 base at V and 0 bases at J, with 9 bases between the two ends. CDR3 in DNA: TGTGCCAGCAGCTTAGGAGGCAGACTGAACACTGAAGCTTTCTTT. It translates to CASSLGGRLNTEAFF.

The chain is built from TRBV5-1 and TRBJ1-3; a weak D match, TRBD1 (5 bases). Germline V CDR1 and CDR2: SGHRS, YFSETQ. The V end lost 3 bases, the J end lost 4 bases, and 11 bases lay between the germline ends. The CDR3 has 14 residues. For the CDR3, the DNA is TGCGCCAGCAGCTCGGGGACTGGAGGAAACACCATATATTTT. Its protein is CASSSGTGGNTIYF.

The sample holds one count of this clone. CDR3 coding DNA: TGTGCCTGGAACGGACTGAAAAATGAAAAACTGTTTTTT. It specifies CAWNGLKNEKLFF. The chain carries TRBV30 and TRBJ1-4, with unresolved D. This CDR3 comprises 13 residues. From germline, CDR1 is GTSNPN and CDR2 SVGIG (reference sequence). V lost 4 bases and J lost 5, with 11 bases in between.

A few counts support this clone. CDR3 DNA: TGTGCCAGCAGTTACACAACAGGGTCTAATGAAAAACTGTTTTTT. Translated, it gives CASSYTTGSNEKLFF. The gene calls are TRBV6-5 and TRBJ1-4, with TRBD1 as a possible D gene (6 bases). CDR1 and CDR2 from the germline V gene are MNHEY and SVGAGI. The CDR3 runs 15 residues. Trimming removed 2 bases from V and 3 bases from J, with 10 bases in between.

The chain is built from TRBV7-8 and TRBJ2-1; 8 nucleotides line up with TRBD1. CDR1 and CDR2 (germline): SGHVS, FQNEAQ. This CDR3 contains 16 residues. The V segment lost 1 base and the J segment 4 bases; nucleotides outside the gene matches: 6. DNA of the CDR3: TGTGCCAGCAGCTTAGGAGGGGACAGGCGATACAATGAGCAGTTCTTC. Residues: CASSLGGDRRYNEQFF.

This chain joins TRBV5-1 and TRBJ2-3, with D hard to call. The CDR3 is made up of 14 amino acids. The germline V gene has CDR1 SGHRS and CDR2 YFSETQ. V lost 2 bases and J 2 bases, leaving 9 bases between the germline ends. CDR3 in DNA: TGCGCCAGCAGCTTCACACAGACCACAGATACGCAGTATTTT. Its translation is CASSFTQTTDTQYF.

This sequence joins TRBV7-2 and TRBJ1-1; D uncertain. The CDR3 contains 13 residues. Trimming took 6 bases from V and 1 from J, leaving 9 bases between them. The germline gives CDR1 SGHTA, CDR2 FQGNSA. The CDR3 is CASSITTNTEAFF. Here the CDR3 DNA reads TGTGCCAGCAGTATCACGACGAACACTGAAGCTTTCTTT.

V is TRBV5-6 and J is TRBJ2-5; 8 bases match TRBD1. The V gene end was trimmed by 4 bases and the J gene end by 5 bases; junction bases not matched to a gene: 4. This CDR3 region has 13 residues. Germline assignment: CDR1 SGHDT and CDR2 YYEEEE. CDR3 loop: CASSRTGSETQYF. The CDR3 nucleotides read TGTGCCAGCAGCCGGACAGGGTCCGAGACCCAGTACTTC. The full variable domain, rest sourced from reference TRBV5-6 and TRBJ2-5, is DAGVTQSPTHLIKTRGQQVTLRCSPKSGHDTVSWYQQALGQGPQFIFQYYEEEERQRGNFPDRFSGHQFPNYSSELNVNALLLGDSALYLCASSRTGSETQYFGPGTRLLVL.

In DNA form, the CDR3 reads TGTGCCTGCCCGGAGGCAGCCAACTATGGCTACACCTTC. It is translated as CACPEAANYGYTF. The V and J genes are TRBV30 and TRBJ1-2; D not certain. The germline V and J ends were trimmed by 6 bases and 2 bases, with 13 bases remaining between them. The CDR3 runs to 13 residues. Looked up from germline, CDR1 is GTSNPN and CDR2 is SVGIG (reference sequence).

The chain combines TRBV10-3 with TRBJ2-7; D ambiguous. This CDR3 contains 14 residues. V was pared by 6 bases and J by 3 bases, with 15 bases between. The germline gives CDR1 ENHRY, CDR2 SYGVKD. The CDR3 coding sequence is TGTGCCATCAGGGCCATTACGCAGAGCTACGAGCAGTACTTC. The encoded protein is CAIRAITQSYEQYF.

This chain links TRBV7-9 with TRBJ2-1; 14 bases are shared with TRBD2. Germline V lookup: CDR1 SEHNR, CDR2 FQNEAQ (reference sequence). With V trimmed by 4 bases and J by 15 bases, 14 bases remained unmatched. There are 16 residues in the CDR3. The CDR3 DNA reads TGTGCCAGCAGCTCAATCTCCCGGAGGACTAGCGGGGGGCCGTTCTTC. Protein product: CASSSISRRTSGGPFF. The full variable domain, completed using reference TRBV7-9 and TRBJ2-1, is DTGVSQNPRHKITKRGQNVTFRCDPISEHNRLYWYRQTLGQGPEFLTYFQNEAQLEKSRLLSDRFSAERPKGSFSTLEIQRTEQGDSAMYLCASSSISRRTSGGPFFGPGTRLTVL.